This TCR beta chain was observed in a study of blood T cell repertoires in COVID-19. This CDR3 has 18 amino acids. Germline CDR1 and CDR2: MRHNA and SNTAGT. J was trimmed by 4 bases and V by 4 bases; bases with no gene match: 10. Repertoires were generated with immunoSEQ multiplex PCR, while TCRdb's copy carries only in-frame clones and drops some. The sample includes roughly 200,000 clones, 70% to 90% of them seen just once. The origin of this receptor is a man aged 55 to 70 with acute or convalescent COVID-19. The chain combines TRBV6-4 with TRBJ2-7; TRBD2 matches 16 bases. Sequenced sample: peripheral blood. The CDR3 reads CASSGGTSGRARTYEQYF. The CDR3 nucleotides are TGTGCCAGCAGTGGGGGGACTAGCGGGAGGGCCCGAACGTACGAGCAGTACTTC.